The T cell receptor (beta chain) under discussion was sequenced for a study of blood T cell repertoires in COVID-19 (dated by TCRdb to about 2020). Broadly, across the study: Samples covering the acute and convalescent phases of COVID-19 were provided by collaborators in the United States, Italy and Spain. The samples were drawn from two sources: the first 160 participants of the ongoing ImmuneRACE study, and over 950 subjects contributed by 6 global collaborators. Where HLA class I and class II types were available, the types were taken from metadata supplied by the sample provider, not from assay-based typing. The sample metadata nearly always contained a de-identified subject ID, COVID-19 status, age in years and sex. The repertoires were released in a freely available public database meant as a resource for research on the immune response to SARS-CoV-2. Subjects who had been exposed to COVID-19, were actively infected with it, or had recovered from it provided the deeply sampled blood TCRbeta repertoires that made up the dataset. The material from the prospective study consisted of cDNA or gDNA derived from T cells, B-cell-depleted T cells, or PBMCs. Broader findings and caveats from the paper: The amount of clinical and demographic metadata varied by source and participant and was provided uncurated.

Whole blood was collected in K2EDTA tubes by collaborating institutions according to the institutions' own protocols. For TCRbeta analysis, collaborator samples were shipped as frozen whole blood, as isolated PBMCs, or as DNA extracted from either sample type. As to this clone: Its recognized antigen is unknown. Base qualities are missing; no much larger clone stands one base away.

The CDR3 measures 14 amino acids from cysteine to phenylalanine. CDR3 DNA only is kept here, 42 bases in frame from base 1. CDR1 and CDR2 (MNHEY, SVGAGI) derive from the germline V gene. The germline ends are 11 bases apart after V is trimmed by 4 bases and J by 1 base. TCRbeta CDR3 regions were amplified from genomic DNA by means of the immunoSEQ Assay, a bias-controlled multiplex PCR. On the authors' methods: Nucleated cell counts per sample were estimated from amplification of reference gene primers within the assay. To quantify the absolute abundance of each unique TCRbeta CDR3 rearrangement, sequence reads were collapsed and filtered. For each sample, productive Simpson clonality was calculated as the square root of Simpson's diversity index across productive rearrangements. What TCRdb holds here is the immuneACCESS table cut down to in-frame rearrangements. Part of the clones is not present; checked against another copy, under half of the missing clones reflect an unresolved V gene, and the others are unexplained. That table furnishes V, J and clone size, whereas the DNA furnished D and trimming. In this sample the table shows 100,000 to 150,000 clones, 70% to 80% of which occur a single time. The ten largest make up 37% of the sample.

The clonotype was recovered from a man aged 40-49 years with active or convalescent COVID-19. Sample: peripheral blood. The chain is assembled from TRBV6-5 and TRBJ2-7, with no reliable assignment of the D segment. The CDR3 sequence is CASSFHRRSYEQYF. DNA sequence: TGTGCCAGCAGTTTCCACAGACGGTCCTACGAGCAGTACTTC.